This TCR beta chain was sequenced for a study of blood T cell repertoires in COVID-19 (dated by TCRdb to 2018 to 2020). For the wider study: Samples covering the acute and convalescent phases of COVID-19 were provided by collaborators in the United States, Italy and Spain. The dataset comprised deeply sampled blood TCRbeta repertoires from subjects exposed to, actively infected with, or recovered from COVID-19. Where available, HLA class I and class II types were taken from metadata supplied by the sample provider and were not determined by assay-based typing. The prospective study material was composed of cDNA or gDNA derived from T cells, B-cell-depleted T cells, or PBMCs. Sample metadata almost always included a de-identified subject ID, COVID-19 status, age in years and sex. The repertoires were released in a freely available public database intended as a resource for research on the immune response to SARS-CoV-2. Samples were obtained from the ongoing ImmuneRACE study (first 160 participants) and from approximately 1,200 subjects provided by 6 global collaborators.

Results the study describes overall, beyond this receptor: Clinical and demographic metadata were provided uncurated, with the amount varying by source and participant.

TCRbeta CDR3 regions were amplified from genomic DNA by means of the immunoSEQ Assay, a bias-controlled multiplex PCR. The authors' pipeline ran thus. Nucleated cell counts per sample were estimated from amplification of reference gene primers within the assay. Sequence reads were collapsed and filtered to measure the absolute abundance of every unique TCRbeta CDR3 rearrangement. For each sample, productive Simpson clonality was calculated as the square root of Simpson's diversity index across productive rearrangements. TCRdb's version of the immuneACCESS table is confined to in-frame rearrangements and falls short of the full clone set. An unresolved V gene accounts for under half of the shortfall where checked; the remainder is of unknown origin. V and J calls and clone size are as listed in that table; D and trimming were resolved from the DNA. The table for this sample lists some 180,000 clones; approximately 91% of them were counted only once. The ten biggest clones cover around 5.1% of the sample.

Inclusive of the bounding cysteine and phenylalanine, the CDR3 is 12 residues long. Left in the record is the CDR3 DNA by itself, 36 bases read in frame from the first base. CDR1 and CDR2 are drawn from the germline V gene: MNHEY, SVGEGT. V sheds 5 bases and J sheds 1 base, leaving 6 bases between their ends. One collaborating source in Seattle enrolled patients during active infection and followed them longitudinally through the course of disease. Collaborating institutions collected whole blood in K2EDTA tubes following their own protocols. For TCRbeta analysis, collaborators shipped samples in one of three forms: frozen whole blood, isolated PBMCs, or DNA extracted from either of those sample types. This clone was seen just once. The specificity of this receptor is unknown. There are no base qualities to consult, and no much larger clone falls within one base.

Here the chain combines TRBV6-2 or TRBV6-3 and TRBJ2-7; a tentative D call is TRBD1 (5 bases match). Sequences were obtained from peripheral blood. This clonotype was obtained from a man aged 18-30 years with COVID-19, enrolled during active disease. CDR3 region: CASSRTSYEQYF. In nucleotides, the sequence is TGTGCCAGCAGTCGGACATCCTACGAGCAGTACTTC.